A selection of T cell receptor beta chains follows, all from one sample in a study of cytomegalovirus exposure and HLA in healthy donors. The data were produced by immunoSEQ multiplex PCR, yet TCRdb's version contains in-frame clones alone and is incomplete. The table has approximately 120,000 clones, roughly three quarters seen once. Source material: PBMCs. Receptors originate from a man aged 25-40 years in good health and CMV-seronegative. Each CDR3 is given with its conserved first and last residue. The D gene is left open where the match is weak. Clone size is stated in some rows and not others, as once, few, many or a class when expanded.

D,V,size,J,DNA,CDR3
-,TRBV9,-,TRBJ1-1,TGTGCCAGCAGCTTATCTTCCAGTCCGAGGGCCACTGAAGCTTTCTTT,CASSLSSSPRATEAFF
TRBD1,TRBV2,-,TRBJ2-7,TGTGCCAGCAGTCCACGACAGGGATACTACGAGCAGTACTTC,CASSPRQGYYEQYF
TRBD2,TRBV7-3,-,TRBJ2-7,TGTGCCAGCAGCTTGACTAGCGGGAGGGAGTACGAGCAGTACTTC,CASSLTSGREYEQYF
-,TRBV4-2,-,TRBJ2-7,TGTGCCAGCAGCCAAGATCTCCAGGGTAGACAGCAGTACTTC,CASSQDLQGRQQYF
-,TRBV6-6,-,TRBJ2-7,TGTGCCAGCATACAGGAATACGAGCAGTACTTC,CASIQEYEQYF
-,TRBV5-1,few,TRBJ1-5,TGCGCCAGCAGCCCGTCAGGGAACAATCAGCCCCAGCATTTT,CASSPSGNNQPQHF
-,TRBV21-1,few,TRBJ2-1,TGTGCCAGCATGAAGGACGGGACTAGCGGCCCACATATCCTCTCCTACAATGAGCAGTTCTTC,CASMKDGTSGPHILSYNEQFF
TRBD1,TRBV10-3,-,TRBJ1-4,TGTGCCATCAGTGGTGACAGGGGAACTGCGACTAATGAAAAACTGTTTTTT,CAISGDRGTATNEKLFF
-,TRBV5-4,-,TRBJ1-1,TGTGCCAGCAGCTCCCCCTCGGGTGTGGACACTGAAGCTTTCTTT,CASSSPSGVDTEAFF
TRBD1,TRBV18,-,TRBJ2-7,TGTGCCAGCTCACTAGACAGGGGGCTAAACGAGCAGTACTTC,CASSLDRGLNEQYF
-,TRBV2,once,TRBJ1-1,TGTGCCACTCACACCTCACTGGGGGGGAACACTGAAGCTTTCTTT,CATHTSLGGNTEAFF
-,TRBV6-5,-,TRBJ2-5,TGTGCCAGCAGTTACGGACAGCTTCTTCTTCAAGAGACCCAGTACTTC,CASSYGQLLLQETQYF
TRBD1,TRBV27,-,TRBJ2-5,TGTGCCAGCAGTTCACAGGGGTCCCAAGAGACCCAGTACTTC,CASSSQGSQETQYF
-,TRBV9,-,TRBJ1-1,TGTGCCAGCAGCGTAGGTTCAGAAACCGGGTTAGTCACTGAAGCTTTCTTT,CASSVGSETGLVTEAFF
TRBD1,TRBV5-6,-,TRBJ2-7,TGTGCCAGCAGCTTGAAAGGGGGGCAGGGGGCCAACGAGCAGTACTTC,CASSLKGGQGANEQYF
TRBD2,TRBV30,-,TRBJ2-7,TGTGCCTGGAGTGGTTCTAGCGGGAACGTCTACGAGCAGTACTTC,CAWSGSSGNVYEQYF
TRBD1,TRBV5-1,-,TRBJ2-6,TGCGCCAGCAGCTTGTCGGGAGACAGGGGCTCTGGGGCCAACGTCCTGACTTTC,CASSLSGDRGSGANVLTF
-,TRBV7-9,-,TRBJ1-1,TGTGCCAGCAGCTTCTCCCAGGGGTCGACTGAAGCTTTCTTT,CASSFSQGSTEAFF
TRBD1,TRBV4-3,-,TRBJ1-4,TGCGCCAGCAGCCAAGATTCGGACAGGGCGTATGAAAAACTGTTTTTT,CASSQDSDRAYEKLFF
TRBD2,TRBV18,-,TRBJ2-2,TGTGCCAGCTCAGCATCCTTCACGACTAGCGGTACCGGGGAGCTGTTTTTT,CASSASFTTSGTGELFF
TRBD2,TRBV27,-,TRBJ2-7,TGTGCCTGCAGCGGGGAACCCTACGAGCAGTACTTC,CACSGEPYEQYF
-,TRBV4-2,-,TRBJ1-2,TGTGCCAGCAGCCAAAGTGGTGGGGGGGGTGAAAGCTACACCTTC,CASSQSGGGGESYTF
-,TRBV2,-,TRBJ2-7,TGTGCCAGCAGTGCCTTGGCACAGCAGTACTTC,CASSALAQQYF
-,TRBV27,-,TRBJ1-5,TGTGCCAGCAGTTCAAATACCTATAGCAATCAGCCCCAGCATTTT,CASSSNTYSNQPQHF
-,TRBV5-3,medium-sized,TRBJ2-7,TGTGCCAGAAGCTTTGGGACACCATCCTACGAGCAGTACTTC,CARSFGTPSYEQYF
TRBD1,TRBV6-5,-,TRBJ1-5,TGTGCCAGCAGAAGACAGGGGGCCGATCAGCCCCAGCATTTT,CASRRQGADQPQHF
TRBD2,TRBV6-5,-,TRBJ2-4,TGTGCCAGCAGTTACCAACTAGCGGGAGGCCAAAACATTCAGTACTTC,CASSYQLAGGQNIQYF
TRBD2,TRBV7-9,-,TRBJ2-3,TGTGCCAGCAGCTTTTTAGCGGGAGGAGTCACAGATACGCAGTATTTT,CASSFLAGGVTDTQYF
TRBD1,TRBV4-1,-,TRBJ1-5,TGCGCCAGCAGCCAGGCGGGACAGGGAAGCAATCAGCCCCAGCATTTT,CASSQAGQGSNQPQHF